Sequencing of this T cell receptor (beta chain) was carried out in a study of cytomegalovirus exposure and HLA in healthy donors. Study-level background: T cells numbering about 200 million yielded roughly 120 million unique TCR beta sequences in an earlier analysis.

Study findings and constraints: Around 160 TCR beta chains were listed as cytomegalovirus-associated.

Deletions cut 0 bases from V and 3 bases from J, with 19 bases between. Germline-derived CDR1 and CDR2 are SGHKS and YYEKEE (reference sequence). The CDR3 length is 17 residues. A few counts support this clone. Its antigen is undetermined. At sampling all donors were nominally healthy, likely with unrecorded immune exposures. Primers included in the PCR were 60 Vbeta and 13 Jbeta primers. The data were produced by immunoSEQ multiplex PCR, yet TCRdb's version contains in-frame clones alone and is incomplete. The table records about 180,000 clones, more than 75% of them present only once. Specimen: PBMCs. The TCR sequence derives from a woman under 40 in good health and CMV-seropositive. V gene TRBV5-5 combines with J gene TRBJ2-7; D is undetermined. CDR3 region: CASSLVRSASTLYEQYF. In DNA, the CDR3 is TGTGCCAGCAGCTTGGTGCGCAGCGCATCGACGCTCTACGAGCAGTACTTC.